This TCR beta chain was identified in a study of vaccination effects on CD4 cells after COVID-19. V shed 4 bases, J shed 4 bases, and the junction held 5 bases outside the gene matches. Germline CDR1 is MRHNA and CDR2 is SNTAGT. The CDR3 has 14 amino acids. Antigen-specific CD4+ T cells were expanded with viral peptide pools in the ViraFEST assay before sequencing. Scientists isolated CD4+ T cells after a roughly 10-day culture period ended. Absence of prior SARS-CoV-2 infection characterized the vaccine recipients, who showed negative nucleocapsid antibodies. Half of the medium was exchanged for IL-2 medium on both days 3 and 7. Comments on this clone: Its antigen is currently unknown.

Repertoires were generated with immunoSEQ multiplex PCR, while TCRdb's copy carries only in-frame clones and drops some. The sample holds tens of thousands of clones, approximately 69% seen once. The gene calls are TRBV6-4 and TRBJ2-3, with 7 bases fitting TRBD2. This receptor was taken from a human donor who received a COVID-19 vaccine. This specimen was CD4+ T cells from PBMCs cultured with SARS-CoV-2 spike peptides, taken before COVID-19 vaccination. In nucleotides, the CDR3 is TGTGCCAGCAGTGCCGCGGGAGAAGCAGATACGCAGTATTTT. Translation: CASSAAGEADTQYF.